This TCR beta chain was sequenced during a study of shared clonotypes between healthy human individuals. Study at large: Three men and a couple of women, aged 18 to 49, were donors. Study findings and constraints: The researchers took only blood, and tissue repertoires probably look different. Clonotype sharing among donors was expected to depend on sequencing depth.

Profiling relied on immunoSEQ multiplex PCR, and the TCRdb table lists in-frame clones only, not all of them. The sample carries about 2.1 million clones, approximately 94% recorded once. About this clone: No antigen is known for it.

It was CD45RO-negative cells, positively selected for CCR7, that made up naive CD8 cells, with terminally differentiated effector memory CD45RA+ cells excluded. The CDR3 totals 14 residues. Germline loops: CDR1 SGHVS, CDR2 FQNEAQ. The V end lost 5 bases, the J end lost 3 bases, and 12 bases lay between the germline ends. The chain employs TRBV7-8 and TRBJ2-3; D call uncertain. The receptor comes from a man aged 18 to 29 in good health. Some clones in this sample may be carry-over from other donors' samples. The sequenced sample was naive CD8+ T cells from PBMCs. Written as DNA, the CDR3 is TGTGCCAGCAGCCCTGGGCGAGGTACAGATACGCAGTATTTT. Encoded protein: CASSPGRGTDTQYF.